This T cell receptor beta chain was captured in a study of T cell responses to AZD1222 COVID-19 vaccine. Study-wide background: It was second doses at about 4 or about 12 weeks that were pooled.

On this clone: Its antigen remains unidentified.

V was clipped by 3 bases and J by 4 bases; unmatched bases: 2. CDR3 length equals 13 residues. In germline, CDR1 is KGHSH, CDR2 LQKENI. Notes on the study in general: Spike-specific TCR depth and breadth grew after two AZD1222 doses. Repertoires in all cases were sampled only once the peak T cell response had passed. Variant regions that are unmutated are reportedly the target of nearly half of spike-specific TCRs.

Data came from immunoSEQ multiplex PCR; TCRdb stores just in-frame clones and leaves some out. The sample lists around 140,000 clones, about 92% occurring once. The input for sequencing was peripheral blood, taken on day 0 of AZD1222 vaccination. This receptor was obtained from an adult in good health. This chain uses TRBV18 with TRBJ2-5; 7 bases line up with TRBD1. The CDR3 sequence is CASSPRDRETQYF. The CDR3 coding sequence is TGTGCCAGCTCACCCCGGGACAGAGAGACCCAGTACTTC.